The 5 T cell receptor beta chains below were found in one sample sequenced in a study of CD8 T cells in Susac syndrome (dated by TCRdb to about 2019). Receptor amplification or capture employed the immunoSEQ multiplex PCR assay. RNA was extracted with the RNeasy kit and 0.5 to 1 ug was reverse transcribed using random hexamers. TCRdb trimmed public reads at Q25 via fastp, called clones via MiXCR and kept in-frame beta chains. Rows merge per CDR3 protein into single entries with the most common DNA and genes. A total of over 95,000 distinct CDR3 sequences appear in this sample, around 92% of them only once. In total, the top ten clones hold about 0.11% of the sample. The specimen was CD8+ T cells from PBMCs. All receptors derive from a human donor in good health.

The gene calls are TRBV7-2 and TRBJ1-6, with a weak D call TRBD1 (5 bases). The germline gives CDR1 SGHTA, CDR2 FQGNSA. The V end lost 4 bases, the J end lost 9 bases, and 16 bases lay between the germline ends. CDR3 length: 15 residues. The CDR3 nucleotides are TGTGCCAGCAGCTATACCCGGGACCCGAGTTCACCCCTCCACTTT. It translates to CASSYTRDPSSPLHF.

This rearrangement joins TRBV7-8 to TRBJ2-2; a possible D gene is TRBD2 (6 bases). This CDR3 is built from 14 residues. In germline, CDR1 is SGHVS, CDR2 FQNEAQ. The germline V and J ends were trimmed by 8 bases and 1 base, with 11 bases remaining between them. The CDR3 coding sequence is TGTGCCAGCGAATGGGGGGTGAACACCGGGGAGCTGTTTTTT. Translating gives CASEWGVNTGELFF.

The genes are TRBV30 and TRBJ2-5; 11 nucleotides align to TRBD2. This CDR3 comprises 13 residues. V lost 4 bases to trimming and J lost 4 bases; unmatched junction nucleotides: 2. Germline values: CDR1 GTSNPN, CDR2 SVGIG (reference sequence). CDR3 coding DNA: TGTGCCTGGAATAGCGGGAGGGTAGAGACCCAGTACTTC. Protein product: CAWNSGRVETQYF.

The chain links TRBV20-1 to TRBJ1-5; 10 bases line up with TRBD1. CDR1 and CDR2 (germline): DFQATT, SNEGSKA (reference sequence). Trimming removed 3 bases from V and 6 bases from J; junction bases left unmatched: 5. The CDR3 runs to 14 residues. For the CDR3, the DNA is TGCAGTGCTAGGACAGGGGGCGCGAGTCAGCCCCAGCATTTT. Its translation: CSARTGGASQPQHF.

The chain has TRBV5-1 and TRBJ2-2; D remains ambiguous. Trimming left V 0 bases short and J 0 bases short, with 3 bases between. The CDR3 runs 14 residues. CDR1 and CDR2 (germline): SGHRS, YFSETQ. Here the CDR3 reads CASSLVTNTGELFF. The CDR3 DNA follows: TGCGCCAGCAGCTTGGTAACGAACACCGGGGAGCTGTTTTTT.